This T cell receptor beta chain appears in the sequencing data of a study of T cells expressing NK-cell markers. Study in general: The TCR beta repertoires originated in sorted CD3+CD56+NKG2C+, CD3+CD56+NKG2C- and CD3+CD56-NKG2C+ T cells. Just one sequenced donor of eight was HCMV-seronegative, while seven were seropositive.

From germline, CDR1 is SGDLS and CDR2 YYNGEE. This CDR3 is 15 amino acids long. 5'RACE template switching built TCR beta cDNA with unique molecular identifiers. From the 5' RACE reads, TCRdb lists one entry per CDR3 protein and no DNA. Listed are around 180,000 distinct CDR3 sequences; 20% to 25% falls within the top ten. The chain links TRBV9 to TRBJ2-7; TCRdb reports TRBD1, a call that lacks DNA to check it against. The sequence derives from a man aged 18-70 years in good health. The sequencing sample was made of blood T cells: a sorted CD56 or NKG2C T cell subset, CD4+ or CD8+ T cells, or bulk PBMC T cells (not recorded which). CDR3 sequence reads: CASSEGGPGSYEQYF. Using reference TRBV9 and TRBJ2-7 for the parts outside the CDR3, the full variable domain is DSGVTQTPKHLITATGQRVTLRCSPRSGDLSVYWYQQSLDQGLQFLIQYYNGEERAKGNILERFSAQQFPDLHSELNLSSLELGDSALYFCASSEGGPGSYEQYFGPGTRLTVT.